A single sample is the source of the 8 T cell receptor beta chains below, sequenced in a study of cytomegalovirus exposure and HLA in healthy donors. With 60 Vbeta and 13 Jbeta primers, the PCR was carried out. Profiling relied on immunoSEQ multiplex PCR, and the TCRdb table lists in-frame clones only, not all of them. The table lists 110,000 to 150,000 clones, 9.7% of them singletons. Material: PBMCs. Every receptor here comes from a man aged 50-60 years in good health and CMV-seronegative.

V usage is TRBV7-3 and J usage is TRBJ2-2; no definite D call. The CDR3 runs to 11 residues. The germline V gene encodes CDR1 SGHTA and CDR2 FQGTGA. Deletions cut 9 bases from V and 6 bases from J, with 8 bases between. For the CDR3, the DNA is TGTGCCAGTTCCCTATCCGGGGAGCTGTTTTTT. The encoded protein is CASSLSGELFF.

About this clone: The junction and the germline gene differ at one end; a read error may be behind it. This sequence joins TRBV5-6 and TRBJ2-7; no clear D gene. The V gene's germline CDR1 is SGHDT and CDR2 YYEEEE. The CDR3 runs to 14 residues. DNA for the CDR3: TGTGCCAGCAGCTTGGGGGTCGGATCCTACGAGCGGTACTTC. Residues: CASSLGVGSYERYF.

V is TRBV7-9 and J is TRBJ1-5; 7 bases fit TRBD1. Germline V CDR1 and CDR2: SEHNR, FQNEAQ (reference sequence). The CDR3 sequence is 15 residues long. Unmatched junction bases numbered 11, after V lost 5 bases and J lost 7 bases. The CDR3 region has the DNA TGTGCCAGCAGCCCCGGGACAGAGTCTTGGCAGCCCCAGCATTTT. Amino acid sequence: CASSPGTESWQPQHF.

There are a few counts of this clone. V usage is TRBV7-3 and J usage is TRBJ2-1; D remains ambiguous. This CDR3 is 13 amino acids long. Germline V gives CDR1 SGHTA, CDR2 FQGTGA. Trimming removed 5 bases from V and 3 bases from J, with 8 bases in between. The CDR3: CASSPGFYNEQFF. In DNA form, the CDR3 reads TGTGCCAGCAGCCCAGGATTCTACAATGAGCAGTTCTTC. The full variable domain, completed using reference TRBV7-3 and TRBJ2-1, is GAGVSQTPSNKVTEKGKYVELRCDPISGHTALYWYRQSLGQGPEFLIYFQGTGAADDSGLPNDRFFAVRPEGSVSTLKIQRTERGDSAVYLCASSPGFYNEQFFGPGTRLTVL.

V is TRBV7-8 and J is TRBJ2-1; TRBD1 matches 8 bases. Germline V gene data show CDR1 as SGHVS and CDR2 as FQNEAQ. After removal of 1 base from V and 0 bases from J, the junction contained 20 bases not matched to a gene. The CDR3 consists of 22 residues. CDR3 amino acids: CASSLVGLRGTGSSGSYNEQFF. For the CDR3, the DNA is TGTGCCAGCAGCTTAGTGGGTCTTAGGGGGACAGGATCATCGGGCTCCTACAATGAGCAGTTCTTC.

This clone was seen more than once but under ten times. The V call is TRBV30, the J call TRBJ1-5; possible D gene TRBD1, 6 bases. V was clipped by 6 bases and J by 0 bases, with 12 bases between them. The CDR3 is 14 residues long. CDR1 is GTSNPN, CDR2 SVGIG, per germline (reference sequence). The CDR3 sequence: CACQQGDSNQPQHF. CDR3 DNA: TGTGCCTGTCAACAGGGAGATAGCAATCAGCCCCAGCATTTT.

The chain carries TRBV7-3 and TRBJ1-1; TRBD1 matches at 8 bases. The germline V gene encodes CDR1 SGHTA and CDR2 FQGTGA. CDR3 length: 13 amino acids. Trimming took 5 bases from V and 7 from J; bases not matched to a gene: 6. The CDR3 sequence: CASSEQGAGEAFF. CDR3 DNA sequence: TGTGCCAGCAGCGAGCAGGGGGCTGGTGAAGCTTTCTTT.

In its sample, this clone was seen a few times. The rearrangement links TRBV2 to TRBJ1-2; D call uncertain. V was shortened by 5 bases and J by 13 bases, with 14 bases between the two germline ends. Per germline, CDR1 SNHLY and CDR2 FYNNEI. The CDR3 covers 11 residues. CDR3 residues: CASSPMRERTF. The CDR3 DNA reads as TGTGCCAGCAGTCCGATGCGGGAACGCACCTTC.